This is a list of T cell receptor beta chains from one sample in a study of lymphopenia after photon versus proton radiotherapy. This table comes from immunoSEQ multiplex PCR, and its TCRdb copy is limited to in-frame clones, with some not included. The table lists 60,000 to 75,000 clones, approximately 84% of them singletons. Material: peripheral blood, obtained from a patient treated with photon-based radiotherapy. Receptor source: a man aged 35 to 55 with gastric cancer. The CDR3 runs from the conserved cysteine through the conserved F or W.

v_call	j_call	cdr3_aa
TRBV5-4	TRBJ2-4	CASSLGGQMAKNIQYF
TRBV18	TRBJ2-2	CATAGGVDTGELFF
TRBV21-1	TRBJ1-6	CASSNLSTGRARNNSPLHF
TRBV27	TRBJ1-2	CASSLRGQRLYGYTF
TRBV7-6	TRBJ2-7	CASSLTDSYEQYF
TRBV6-5	TRBJ2-6	CASRGLANVLTF
TRBV6-4	TRBJ1-1	CASRQGAGDTEAFF
TRBV4-1	TRBJ1-5	CASSQDRRTNQPQHF
TRBV30	TRBJ2-4	CAWSVGSGGRGNIQYF
TRBV2	TRBJ2-3	CASSDGTGGKDTQYF
TRBV27	TRBJ1-1	CASSLSGFSTEAFF
TRBV7-9	TRBJ1-2	CASTLEYLQGGYGYTF
TRBV18	TRBJ2-5	CASSPRAGDQETQYF
TRBV5-6	TRBJ1-2	CASSFQGAVYGYTF
TRBV6-5	TRBJ2-7	CASSFQEHYEQYF
TRBV29-1	TRBJ2-3	CSVGTGRTDTQYF
TRBV7-6	TRBJ1-2	CASSLGGGPIGYTF
TRBV21-1	TRBJ1-4	CASSKTEGSPNEKLFF
TRBV7-2	TRBJ1-4	CASSLEQGSGEKLFF
TRBV7-4	TRBJ1-5	CASSPRRHQPQHF
TRBV4-1	TRBJ2-7	CASSQVIQGSYEQYF
TRBV6-1	TRBJ1-1	CASLPGPWNTEAFF